The 22 T cell receptor beta chains below were found in one sample sequenced in a study of blood T cells in healthy people across ages. The authors ran a second PCR of 7 to 11 cycles using a sample-barcoded 5' primer and a J-beta primer mix. TCRdb ran MiXCR on the 5' RACE reads and lists one entry per CDR3 protein. The sample comprises some 1,500,000 distinct CDR3 sequences, around 40% of which are singletons, and about 4% rests with the top ten. What was sequenced was blood. These receptors were obtained from a woman younger than 35 in good health.

In its sample, this clonotype was seen a few times. The chain combines TRBV4-3 with TRBJ2-3; TRBD2 might be the D (5 bases). CDR3 length: 13 amino acids. CDR1 is LGHNA and CDR2 is YSLEER in the germline V gene. V was clipped by 6 bases and J by 6 bases, with 13 bases between them. The CDR3 protein is CASRAPGVDTQYF. The CDR3 nucleotides read TGCGCCAGCAGAGCCCCCGGGGTTGATACGCAGTATTTT.

This chain joins TRBV4-1 and TRBJ1-2, with D perhaps TRBD1 (5 bases). Looked up from germline, CDR1 is MGHRA and CDR2 is YSYEKL. The V end was cut by 0 bases, the J end by 1 base, with 9 bases between. The CDR3 has 15 residues. CDR3 region: CASSQEGGFNYGYTF. DNA for the CDR3: TGCGCCAGCAGCCAAGAGGGGGGGTTTAACTATGGCTACACCTTC.

The V gene is TRBV7-9, the J gene TRBJ1-6, with D possibly matching TRBD1 (5 bases). V was cut by 4 bases and J by 8 bases, with 12 bases left in between. The CDR3 is 14 amino acids. Per germline, CDR1 SEHNR and CDR2 FQNEAQ (reference sequence). Written as DNA, the CDR3 is TGTGCCAGCAGCTCCCAGGGTGTGGATTCACCCCTCCACTTT. Its protein is CASSSQGVDSPLHF.

This clonotype was found a few times. This sequence joins TRBV6-1 and TRBJ2-7; 12 bases map to TRBD1. With 6 bases clipped from V and 2 bases from J, the junction kept 2 bases outside the gene matches. CDR1 and CDR2 (germline): MNHNS, SASEGT. The CDR3 is made up of 14 amino acids. The CDR3 DNA follows: TGTGCCAGCAGAGGGACAGGGGGCCCCTACGAGCAGTACTTC. It is translated as CASRGTGGPYEQYF.

The chain recombines TRBV27 with TRBJ1-5, with no clear D. CDR1 is MNHEY, CDR2 SMNVEV, per germline (reference sequence). The CDR3 length is 16 residues. Trimming removed 1 base at V and 4 bases at J, with 14 bases between. The CDR3 coding sequence is TGTGCCAGCAGTTTATTTTCCCCCGTGTTAAATCAGCCCCAGCATTTT. It codes for CASSLFSPVLNQPQHF.

This clonotype was seen more than once but under ten times. The chain couples TRBV12-3 or TRBV12-4 to TRBJ1-4; tentative D call: TRBD1 (5 bases). The V end lost 6 bases, the J end lost 2 bases, and 16 bases lay between the germline ends. This CDR3 is built from 16 residues. Written as DNA, the CDR3 is TGTGCCAGCAGGTTCGGGCAGGGCTTGACTAATGAAAAACTGTTTTTT. Its protein is CASRFGQGLTNEKLFF.

The table lists this clonotype with a count of one. The gene calls are TRBV7-2 and TRBJ2-7, with no clear D. This CDR3 has 14 amino acids. Trimming removed 1 base from V and 5 bases from J, with 12 bases in between. Germline values: CDR1 SGHTA, CDR2 FQGNSA. In nucleotides, the CDR3 is TGTGCCAGCAGCTTAGTTGCGGAAGTCGACGAGCAGTACTTC. It codes for CASSLVAEVDEQYF.

V gene TRBV19 combines with J gene TRBJ2-1, with D possibly being TRBD1 or TRBD2 (5 bases each). The J call may not be correct, given that the DNA end is closer to TRBJ2-7. CDR3 length equals 17 residues. CDR1 and CDR2 (germline): LNHDA, SQIVND (reference sequence). DNA of the CDR3: TGTGCCAGTAGTATAGCCTGGGACCGGGGTACGGACAATGAGCAGTACTTC. Amino acid sequence: CASSIAWDRGTDNEQYF.

The rearrangement links TRBV7-2 to TRBJ2-3, with D possibly being TRBD2 (6 bases). Germline V gene lookup returns CDR1 SGHTA and CDR2 FQGNSA. V gave up 1 base and J gave up 5 bases, with 13 bases separating them. The CDR3 spans 15 residues. For the CDR3, the DNA is TGTGCCAGCAGCTTAGTAGGCGGGACGGTAGATACGCAGTATTTT. Protein product: CASSLVGGTVDTQYF.

This sequence joins TRBV27 and TRBJ2-1; 7 positions match TRBD1. Germline lookup yields CDR1 MNHEY and CDR2 SMNVEV (reference sequence). The CDR3 is 14 residues long. With V trimmed by 7 bases and J by 7 bases, 10 bases remained unmatched. The CDR3 DNA reads as TGTGCCAGCACGGGGACAGTCCTGAATAATGAGCAGTTCTTC. It yields the protein CASTGTVLNNEQFF.

This clonotype occurred once. The V gene is TRBV7-9, the J gene TRBJ1-3, with TRBD1 matching over 9 bases. The CDR3 loop spans 17 amino acids. V lost 5 bases to trimming and J lost 1 base; unmatched junction nucleotides: 9. Germline V gives CDR1 SEHNR, CDR2 FQNEAQ (reference sequence). The DNA for the CDR3 is TGTGCCAGCAGCGTACCGGGACAGGGCTCGTCTGGAAACACCATATATTTT. Amino acids: CASSVPGQGSSGNTIYF.

Only one count was recorded for this clonotype. V and J are TRBV24-1 and TRBJ2-3; 7 bases line up with TRBD1. Germline lookup yields CDR1 KGHDR and CDR2 SFDVKD. The CDR3 consists of 15 residues. Trimming at V came to 3 bases and at J to 2 bases, leaving 4 bases not matched to a gene. The CDR3 nucleotides read TGTGCCACCAGTGATCCGGGACAGTCCACAGATACGCAGTATTTT. It encodes CATSDPGQSTDTQYF.

This clonotype has a handful of counts. The chain couples TRBV12-3 or TRBV12-4 to TRBJ1-1; D not resolved. This CDR3 has 14 amino acids. Trimming shortened V by 3 bases and J by 1 base, and 9 bases separated the two germline ends. CDR3 sequence reads: CASSFRRGNTEAFF. The CDR3 DNA reads TGTGCCAGCAGTTTTCGCAGAGGGAACACTGAAGCTTTCTTT.

This chain joins TRBV7-2 and TRBJ2-4, with D perhaps TRBD1 (6 bases). V dropped 5 bases and J dropped 0 bases, with 20 bases sitting between them. CDR1 is SGHTA, CDR2 FQGNSA, per germline. CDR3 length equals 18 residues. The CDR3 protein is CASSRAGQTRIAKNIQYF. The CDR3 DNA reads TGTGCCAGCAGCCGGGCCGGACAGACCCGAATAGCCAAAAACATTCAGTACTTC. The whole variable domain, filled in from reference TRBV7-2 and TRBJ2-4, reads GAGVSQSPSNKVTEKGKDVELRCDPISGHTALYWYRQSLGQGLEFLIYFQGNSAPDKSGLPSDRFSAERTGGSVSTLTIQRTQQEDSAVYLCASSRAGQTRIAKNIQYFGAGTRLSVL.

This clonotype came up many times. The chain carries TRBV18 and TRBJ2-5; D is unclear. Germline V gene data show CDR1 as KGHSH and CDR2 as LQKENI. Trimming pared 8 bases from V and 1 base from J, leaving 11 bases between. The CDR3 runs 13 residues. The CDR3 sequence is CASSPRSQETQYF. In DNA form, the CDR3 reads TGTGCCAGCAGCCCCCGCTCCCAAGAGACCCAGTACTTC.

V gene TRBV6-2 or TRBV6-3 combines with J gene TRBJ2-7, with a tentative D call TRBD1 (5 bases). V was pared by 1 base and J by 0 bases, with 13 bases between. The CDR3 totals 16 residues. The germline gives CDR1 MNHEY, CDR2 SVGEGT. For the CDR3, the DNA is TGTGCCAGCAGTTACTGGGGCAGGGCCGTCTCCTACGAGCAGTACTTC. Protein sequence: CASSYWGRAVSYEQYF.

This clonotype was seen more than once but under ten times. The V and J genes are TRBV20-1 and TRBJ2-1; D possibly matches TRBD1 or TRBD2 (5 bases each). Germline CDR1 DFQATT, CDR2 SNEGSKA (reference sequence). V shed 5 bases and J shed 0 bases, with 20 bases lying between them. The CDR3 sequence is 17 residues long. CDR3 DNA: TGCAGTGCTTATTCTTCCCGGGGCGGAGGCTCCTACAATGAGCAGTTCTTC. Translating it yields CSAYSSRGGGSYNEQFF.

This clonotype was observed a handful of times. The CDR3 sequence is CASSLISQTLYNEQFF. CDR3 bases: TGTGCCAGCAGCTTAATTAGTCAGACCCTATACAATGAGCAGTTCTTC. The rearrangement links TRBV7-2 to TRBJ2-1; D remains ambiguous. Trimming took off 2 bases at V and 4 bases at J, with 15 bases between the two ends. In germline, CDR1 is SGHTA, CDR2 FQGNSA. This CDR3 comprises 16 residues.

The gene calls are TRBV20-1 and TRBJ2-1, with 7 bases lining up with TRBD2. There are 16 residues in the CDR3. Looked up from germline, CDR1 is DFQATT and CDR2 is SNEGSKA (reference sequence). The J segment lost 8 bases and the V segment lost 6 bases, leaving 19 bases of the junction unmatched. The CDR3 is CSARLRKKTSWDEQFF. DNA for the CDR3: TGCAGTGCGAGGCTACGGAAAAAGACTAGCTGGGATGAGCAGTTCTTC.

This sequence joins TRBV6-2 or TRBV6-3 and TRBJ1-2; D perhaps matches TRBD1 (6 bases). The germline V gene encodes CDR1 MNHEY and CDR2 SVGEGT. The germline V and J ends were trimmed by 6 bases and 7 bases, with 15 bases remaining between them. CDR3 length equals 13 residues. DNA for the CDR3: TGTGCCAGCAGGGGCTCGACAGGATCTGGCTACACCTTC. Amino acid sequence: CASRGSTGSGYTF.

This sequence joins TRBV9 and TRBJ2-7, with unresolved D. Trimming cost V 3 bases and J 6 bases, with 10 bases left between them. Germline V CDR1 and CDR2: SGDLS, YYNGEE. This CDR3 has 12 amino acids. The CDR3 sequence: CASSGRHREQYF. The DNA for the CDR3 is TGTGCCAGCAGCGGAAGACACCGCGAGCAGTACTTC.

This clonotype was observed many times. This sequence joins TRBV9 and TRBJ2-3; TRBD2 is a possible D gene (7 bases). This CDR3 is 16 amino acids long. V dropped 4 bases and J dropped 3 bases, with 18 bases sitting between them. The germline V gene has CDR1 SGDLS and CDR2 YYNGEE. CDR3 DNA sequence: TGTGCCAGCAGCCTAGAGGAGGGGGGGAGGACAGATACGCAGTATTTT. It encodes CASSLEEGGRTDTQYF.